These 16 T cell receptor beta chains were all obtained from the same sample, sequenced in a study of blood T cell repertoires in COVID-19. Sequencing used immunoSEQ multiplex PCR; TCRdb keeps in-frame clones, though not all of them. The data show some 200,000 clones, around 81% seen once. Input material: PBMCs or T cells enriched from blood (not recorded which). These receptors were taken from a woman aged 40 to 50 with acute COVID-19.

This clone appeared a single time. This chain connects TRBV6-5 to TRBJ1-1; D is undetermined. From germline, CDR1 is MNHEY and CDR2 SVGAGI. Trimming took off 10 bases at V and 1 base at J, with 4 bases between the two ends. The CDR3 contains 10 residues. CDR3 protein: CATGNTEAFF. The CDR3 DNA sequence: TGTGCCACCGGGAACACTGAAGCTTTCTTT.

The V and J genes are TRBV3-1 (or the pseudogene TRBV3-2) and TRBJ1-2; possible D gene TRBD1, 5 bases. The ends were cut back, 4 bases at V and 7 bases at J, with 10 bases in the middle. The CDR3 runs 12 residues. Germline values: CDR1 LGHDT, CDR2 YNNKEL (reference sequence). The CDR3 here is CASSLPGVGYTF. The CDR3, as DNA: TGTGCCAGCAGCCTACCGGGGGTTGGCTACACCTTC.

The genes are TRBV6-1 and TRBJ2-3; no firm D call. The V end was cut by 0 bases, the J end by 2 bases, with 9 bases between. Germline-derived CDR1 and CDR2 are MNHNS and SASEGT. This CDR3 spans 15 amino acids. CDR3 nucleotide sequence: TGTGCCAGCAGTGAAGCTCCAATTCCCACAGATACGCAGTATTTT. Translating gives CASSEAPIPTDTQYF.

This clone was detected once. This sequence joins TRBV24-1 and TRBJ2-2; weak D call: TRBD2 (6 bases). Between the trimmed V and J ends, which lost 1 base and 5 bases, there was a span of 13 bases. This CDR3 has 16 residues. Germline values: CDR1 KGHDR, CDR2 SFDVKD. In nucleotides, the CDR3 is TGTGCCACCAGTGATTTAGCGGGCTACTCGACCGGGGAGCTGTTTTTT. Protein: CATSDLAGYSTGELFF.

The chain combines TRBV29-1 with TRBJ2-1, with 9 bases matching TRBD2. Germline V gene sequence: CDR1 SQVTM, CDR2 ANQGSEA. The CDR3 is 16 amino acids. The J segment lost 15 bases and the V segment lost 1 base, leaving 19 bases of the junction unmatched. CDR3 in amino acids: CSVEVKTEPGTSFSFF. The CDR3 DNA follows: TGCAGCGTTGAAGTAAAGACCGAACCTGGGACTAGCTTTTCGTTCTTC.

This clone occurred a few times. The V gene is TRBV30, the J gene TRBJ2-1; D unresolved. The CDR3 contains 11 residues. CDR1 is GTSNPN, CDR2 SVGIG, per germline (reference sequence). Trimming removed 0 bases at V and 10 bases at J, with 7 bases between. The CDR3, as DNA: TGTGCCTGGAGTGTCAAAGCCGAGCAGTTCTTC. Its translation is CAWSVKAEQFF.

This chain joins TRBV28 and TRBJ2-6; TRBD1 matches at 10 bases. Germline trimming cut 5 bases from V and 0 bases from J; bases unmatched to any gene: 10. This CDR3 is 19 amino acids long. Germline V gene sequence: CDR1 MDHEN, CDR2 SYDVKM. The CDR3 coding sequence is TGTGCCAGCAGTGTAACCGGGACAGGGGCTTCCTCTGGGGCCAACGTCCTGACTTTC. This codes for CASSVTGTGASSGANVLTF.

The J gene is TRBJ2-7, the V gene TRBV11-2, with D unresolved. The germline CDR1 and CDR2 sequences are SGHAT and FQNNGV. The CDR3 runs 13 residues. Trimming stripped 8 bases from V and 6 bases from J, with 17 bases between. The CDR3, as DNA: TGTGCCAGCTCCCTTAGTCCGTTGCCCGAGCAGTACTTC. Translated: CASSLSPLPEQYF. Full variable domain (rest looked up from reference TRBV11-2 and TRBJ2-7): EAGVAQSPRYKIIEKRQSVAFWCNPISGHATLYWYQQILGQGPKLLIQFQNNGVVDDSQLPKDRFSAERLKGVDSTLKIQPAKLEDSAVYLCASSLSPLPEQYFGPGTRLTVT.

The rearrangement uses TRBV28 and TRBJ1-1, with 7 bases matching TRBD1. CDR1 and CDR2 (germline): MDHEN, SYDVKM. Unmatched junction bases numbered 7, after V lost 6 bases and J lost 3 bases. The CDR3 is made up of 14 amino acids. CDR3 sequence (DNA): TGTGCCAGCAGCACAGGGGTTCTGCACACTGAAGCTTTCTTT. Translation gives CASSTGVLHTEAFF.

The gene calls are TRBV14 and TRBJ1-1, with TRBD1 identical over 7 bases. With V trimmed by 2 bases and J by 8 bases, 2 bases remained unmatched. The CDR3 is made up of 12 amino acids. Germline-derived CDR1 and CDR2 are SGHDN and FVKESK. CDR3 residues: CASSQRTGEAFF. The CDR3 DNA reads TGTGCCAGCAGCCAACGGACAGGAGAAGCTTTCTTT.

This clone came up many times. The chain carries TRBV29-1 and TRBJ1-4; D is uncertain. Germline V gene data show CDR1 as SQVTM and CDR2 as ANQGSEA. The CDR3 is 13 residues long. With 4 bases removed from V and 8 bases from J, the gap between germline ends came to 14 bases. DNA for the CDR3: TGCAGCGTTGTTCGGGAGGGATCAGAAAAACTGTTTTTT. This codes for CSVVREGSEKLFF.

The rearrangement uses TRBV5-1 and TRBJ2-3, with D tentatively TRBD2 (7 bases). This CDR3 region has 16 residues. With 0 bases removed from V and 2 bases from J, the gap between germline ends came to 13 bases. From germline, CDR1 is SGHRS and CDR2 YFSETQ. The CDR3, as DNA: TGCGCCAGCAGCTTGGATGGCGGGGGACACACAGATACGCAGTATTTT. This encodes CASSLDGGGHTDTQYF.

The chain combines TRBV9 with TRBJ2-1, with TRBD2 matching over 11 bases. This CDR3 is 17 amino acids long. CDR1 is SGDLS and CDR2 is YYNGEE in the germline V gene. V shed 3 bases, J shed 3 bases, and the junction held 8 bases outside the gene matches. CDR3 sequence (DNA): TGTGCCAGCAGCGAGTCCATAGCGGGGGGGCGCTACAATGAGCAGTTCTTC. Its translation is CASSESIAGGRYNEQFF.

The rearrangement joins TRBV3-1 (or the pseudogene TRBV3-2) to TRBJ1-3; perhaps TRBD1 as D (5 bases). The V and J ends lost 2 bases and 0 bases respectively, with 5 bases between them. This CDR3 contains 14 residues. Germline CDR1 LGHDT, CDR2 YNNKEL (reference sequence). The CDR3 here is CASSQTGSGNTIYF. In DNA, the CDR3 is TGTGCCAGCAGCCAAACAGGCTCTGGAAACACCATATATTTT.

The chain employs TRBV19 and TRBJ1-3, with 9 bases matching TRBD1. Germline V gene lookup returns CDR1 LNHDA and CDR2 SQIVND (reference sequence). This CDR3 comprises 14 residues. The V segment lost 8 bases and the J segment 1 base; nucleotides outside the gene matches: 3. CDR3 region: CASSQGASGNTIYF. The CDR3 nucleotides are TGTGCCAGTTCACAGGGGGCATCTGGAAACACCATATATTTT.

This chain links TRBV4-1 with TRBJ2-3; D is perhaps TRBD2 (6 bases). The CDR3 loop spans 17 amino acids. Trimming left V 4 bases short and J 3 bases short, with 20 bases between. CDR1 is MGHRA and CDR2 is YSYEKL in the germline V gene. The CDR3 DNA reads TGCGCCAGCAGCCTCCGGGAGCCGGGATCTGGGACAGATACGCAGTATTTT. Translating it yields CASSLREPGSGTDTQYF.